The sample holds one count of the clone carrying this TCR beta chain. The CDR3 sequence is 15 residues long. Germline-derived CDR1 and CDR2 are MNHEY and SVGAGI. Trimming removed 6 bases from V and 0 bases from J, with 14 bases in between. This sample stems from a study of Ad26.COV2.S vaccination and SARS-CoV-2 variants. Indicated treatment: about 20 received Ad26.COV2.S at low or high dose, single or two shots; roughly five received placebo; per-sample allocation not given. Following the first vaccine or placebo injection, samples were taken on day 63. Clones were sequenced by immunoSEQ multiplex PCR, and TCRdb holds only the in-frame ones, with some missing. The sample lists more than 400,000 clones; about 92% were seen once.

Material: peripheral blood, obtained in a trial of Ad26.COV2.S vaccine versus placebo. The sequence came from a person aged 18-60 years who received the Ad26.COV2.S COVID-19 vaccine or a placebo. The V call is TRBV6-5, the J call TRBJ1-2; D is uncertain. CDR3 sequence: CASRLPGGSNYGYTF. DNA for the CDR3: TGTGCCAGCAGACTACCCGGAGGGTCTAACTATGGCTACACCTTC.